The clone carrying this TCR beta chain has a count of ten or more. A junction end diverges from the germline sequence, so it may reflect a read error. Libraries of TCR beta came from iRepertoire HTBI primers plus Arm-PCR of CDR3 regions. From the multiplex PCR reads, TCRdb called clonotypes with MiXCR, one entry per CDR3 protein. The profile covers about 430,000 distinct CDR3 sequences, with around 16% appearing a single time and roughly 8% taken by the ten largest. The data were obtained in a study of regulatory T cells in long-lasting Graves disease. The CDR3 spans 14 residues. Germline V gene data show CDR1 as SSHAT and CDR2 as FNYEAQ (reference sequence). Time point here: newly diagnosed GD, antithyroid drugs for less than 3 months. Following extraction of RNA from PBMCs, that RNA was used to make the TCR library. Another study also made use of these data, one on T cells in Graves' hyperthyroidism and ophthalmopathy.

The TCR sequence derives from a woman aged 40 to 49 with Graves disease. The V and J genes are TRBV7-7 and TRBJ2-3; the D gene is possibly TRBD2 (6 bases). The starting material was peripheral blood mononuclear cells (PBMCs), obtained at new diagnosis, from a patient treated with antithyroid drugs. The CDR3 sequence is CASSLGAGADTQYF. Here the CDR3 DNA reads TGTGCTAGCAGCTTAGGAGCGGGCGCAGATACGCAGTATTTT.